The TCR beta chain under discussion was sequenced for a study of blood T cells in healthy people across ages. Study-wide context: Through template switching, about one barcoded beta molecule was captured per two T cells, as measured in model experiments.

This clonotype was found a few times. The antigen is unknown. The study's findings and limits: The study found TCR beta diversity correlated strongly with naive T cell percentage.

Through a sample-barcoded 5' primer and a J-beta primer mix, a second PCR was run for roughly 6 to 12 cycles. Every molecule of cDNA carried a tag from a template-switch adaptor with 12 random nucleotides. TCRdb re-derived calls from the 5' RACE reads in MiXCR, one entry per CDR3 protein. Of around 750,000 distinct CDR3 sequences in the sample, about 55% were seen once. The V and J ends lost 4 bases and 4 bases, in that order; junction bases with no gene match: 10. Germline V gene lookup returns CDR1 LGHDT and CDR2 YNNKEL (reference sequence). The length of the CDR3 is 15 residues. Approximately 10 milliliters was the volume of peripheral blood drawn from each donor.

This sequence joins TRBV3-1 and TRBJ2-7, with 7 nucleotides matching TRBD1. The sample was blood. The TCR comes from a man at least 80 years old in good health. DNA of the CDR3: TGTGCCAGCAGCCGAATGGCTACAGGGGAGTACGAGCAGTACTTC. Protein sequence: CASSRMATGEYEQYF.